These T cell receptor beta chains were read from a single sample in a study of cytomegalovirus exposure and HLA in healthy donors. The data were produced by immunoSEQ multiplex PCR, yet TCRdb's version contains in-frame clones alone and is incomplete. Counted here are around 120,000 clones, 65% to 80% occurring once; the ten biggest clones make up 5.2%. Sequenced material: PBMCs. Receptors were obtained from a female donor in good health and CMV-seropositive. CDR3s include the opening cysteine and the closing phenylalanine or tryptophan. A D gene is named only where the DNA matches it firmly. Where a row states a size, it is once, few, many or the class of an expanded clone; other rows omit it.

D	size	V	J	DNA	CDR3
TRBD2	-	TRBV19	TRBJ2-7	TGTGCCAGTAGCCAGGGACTAGCGGTAACCTCCTACGAGCAGTACTTC	CASSQGLAVTSYEQYF
-	-	TRBV2	TRBJ1-2	TGTGCCAGCAGTGAACAGGGAATAGGATATGGCTACACCTTC	CASSEQGIGYGYTF
-	-	TRBV29-1	TRBJ2-7	TGCAGCGTTGAAGATCGGGAAGGTGGCGAGCAGTACTTC	CSVEDREGGEQYF
TRBD2	-	TRBV5-1	TRBJ2-3	TGCGCCAGCAGCATTAGCGGGAGGGCCGCAGATACGCAGTATTTT	CASSISGRAADTQYF
-	-	TRBV29-1	TRBJ1-1	TGCAGCGTTGAAGTACAGGCCGCAGGTGGTGAAGCTTTCTTT	CSVEVQAAGGEAFF
TRBD1	-	TRBV7-8	TRBJ1-5	TGTGCCAGCAGCTTAGCAGGAACAGGGGGCCAGCCCCAGCATTTT	CASSLAGTGGQPQHF
-	-	TRBV27	TRBJ2-7	TGTGCCAGCAAGCCGCGACAAGATTACTACGAGCAGTACTTC	CASKPRQDYYEQYF
-	-	TRBV5-4	TRBJ2-7	TGTGCCAGCAGCTTTGAACACGGGACACTTCCCTACGAGCAGTACTTC	CASSFEHGTLPYEQYF
TRBD2	-	TRBV27	TRBJ2-7	TGTGCCAGCAGTGAAGCGGGAGCGGGTTACGAGCAGTACTTC	CASSEAGAGYEQYF
TRBD1	once	TRBV7-8	TRBJ1-6	TGTGCCAGCAGCCCGGGGACAGGTCCGGGGAAACCCCTCCACTTT	CASSPGTGPGKPLHF